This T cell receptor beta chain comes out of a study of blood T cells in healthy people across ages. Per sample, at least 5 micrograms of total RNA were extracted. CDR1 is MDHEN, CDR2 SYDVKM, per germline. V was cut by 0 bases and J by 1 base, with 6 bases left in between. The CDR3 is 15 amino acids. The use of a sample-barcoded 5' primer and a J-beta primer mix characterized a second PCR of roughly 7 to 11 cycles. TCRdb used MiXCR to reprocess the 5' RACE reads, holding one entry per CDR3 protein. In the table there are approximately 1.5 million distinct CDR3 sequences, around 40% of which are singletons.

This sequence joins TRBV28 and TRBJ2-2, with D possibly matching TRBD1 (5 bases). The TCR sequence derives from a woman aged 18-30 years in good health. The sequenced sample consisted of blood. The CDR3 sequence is CASSLWGRNTGELFF. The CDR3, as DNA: TGTGCCAGCAGTTTATGGGGGCGGAACACCGGGGAGCTGTTTTTT.